One and the same sample provided the 16 T cell receptor beta chains below, sequenced in a study of blood T cell repertoires in COVID-19. TCRdb keeps only in-frame clones here, not all; method: immunoSEQ multiplex PCR. Of over 15,000 clones listed, approximately 90% were seen once; the top ten hold about 15%. Sequencing input: peripheral blood. These receptors originate from a man aged 65 to 85 with acute or convalescent COVID-19.

The V gene is TRBV6-5, the J gene TRBJ1-2; 7 bases match TRBD1. Per the germline V gene, CDR1 is MNHEY and CDR2 is SVGAGI. This CDR3 contains 15 residues. The V and J ends lost 5 bases and 6 bases, in that order; junction bases with no gene match: 12. The CDR3 reads CASSPREPTGNGYTF. As DNA, the CDR3 is TGTGCCAGCAGTCCCCGAGAACCGACAGGGAATGGCTACACCTTC.

V usage is TRBV30 and J usage is TRBJ2-4; 11 bases line up with TRBD2. Germline values: CDR1 GTSNPN, CDR2 SVGIG (reference sequence). This CDR3 comprises 17 residues. The trim removed 1 base at V and 1 base at J, leaving 6 bases unmatched. CDR3 DNA sequence: TGTGCCTGGAGTGCCAATCCTAGCGGGAGGGCCAAAAACATTCAGTACTTC. This translates into CAWSANPSGRAKNIQYF. Filled out from reference TRBV30 and TRBJ2-4, the complete variable domain reads SQTIHQWPATLVQPVGSPLSLECTVEGTSNPNLYWYRQAAGRGLQLLFYSVGIGQISSEVPQNLSASRPQDRQFILSSKKLLLSDSGFYLCAWSANPSGRAKNIQYFGAGTRLSVL.

This clone is medium-sized. This chain joins TRBV27 and TRBJ1-5; 8 nucleotides line up with TRBD1. J gave up 5 bases and V 10 bases, and 10 bases lay outside the gene matches. The CDR3 has 14 residues. Germline V gene sequence: CDR1 MNHEY, CDR2 SMNVEV (reference sequence). Here the CDR3 DNA reads TGTGCCACCGGAGACAGGGGCCCCGATCAGCCCCAGCATTTT. It encodes CATGDRGPDQPQHF.

This chain links TRBV7-9 with TRBJ1-2; D may be TRBD1 (5 bases). The V end was cut by 1 base, the J end by 3 bases, with 12 bases between. This CDR3 has 15 residues. Germline-derived CDR1 and CDR2 are SEHNR and FQNEAQ (reference sequence). This CDR3 is CASSLGGEGYYGYTF. In DNA, the CDR3 is TGTGCCAGCAGCTTAGGGGGGGAAGGATACTATGGCTACACCTTC. Drawing the rest from reference TRBV7-9 and TRBJ1-2, the complete variable domain is DTGVSQNPRHKITKRGQNVTFRCDPISEHNRLYWYRQTLGQGPEFLTYFQNEAQLEKSRLLSDRFSAERPKGSFSTLEIQRTEQGDSAMYLCASSLGGEGYYGYTFGSGTRLTVV.

The CDR3 here is CATSAWGLAGAQETQYF. In DNA, the CDR3 is TGTGCCACCAGCGCCTGGGGACTAGCGGGAGCCCAAGAGACCCAGTACTTC. The chain uses TRBV15 and TRBJ2-5; TRBD2 agrees at 14 bases. V was pared by 5 bases and J by 1 base, with 6 bases of the junction left unmatched. Germline V gives CDR1 LNHNV, CDR2 YYDKDF (reference sequence). The CDR3 runs 17 residues. Drawing the rest from reference TRBV15 and TRBJ2-5, the complete variable domain is DAMVIQNPRYQVTQFGKPVTLSCSQTLNHNVMYWYQQKSSQAPKLLFHYYDKDFNNEADTPDNFQSRRPNTSFCFLDIRSPGLGDTAMYLCATSAWGLAGAQETQYFGPGTRLLVL.

The chain links TRBV29-1 to TRBJ1-1, with unresolved D. The V end was cut by 4 bases, the J end by 6 bases, with 18 bases between. The CDR3 contains 14 residues. Germline lookup yields CDR1 SQVTM and CDR2 ANQGSEA. CDR3 bases: TGCAGCGTTGGGATAGAGGGTGCGAAGGCTGAAGCTTTCTTT. It codes for CSVGIEGAKAEAFF.

This chain uses TRBV7-9 with TRBJ2-3; 7 bases line up with TRBD2. Trimming cost V 4 bases and J 3 bases; bases outside gene matches: 4. The germline V gene has CDR1 SEHNR and CDR2 FQNEAQ (reference sequence). This CDR3 spans 14 amino acids. DNA for the CDR3: TGTGCCAGCAGCTCCCTAGCGGATACAGATACGCAGTATTTT. Translating gives CASSSLADTDTQYF.

This clone has a handful of counts. The rearrangement links TRBV3-1 (or the pseudogene TRBV3-2) to TRBJ2-7; 7 bases line up with TRBD1. Germline V gives CDR1 LGHDT, CDR2 YNNKEL (reference sequence). The CDR3 length is 17 residues. J was trimmed by 3 bases and V by 1 base; bases with no gene match: 12. The CDR3 DNA sequence: TGTGCCAGCAGCCAAGGTTTGGTTAGGGCAGGGGGCTACGAGCAGTACTTC. Translated: CASSQGLVRAGGYEQYF.

V gene TRBV7-2 combines with J gene TRBJ1-5; D may be TRBD1 (6 bases). Germline V gene data show CDR1 as SGHTA and CDR2 as FQGNSA. CDR3 size: 14 residues. V lost 4 bases and J 8 bases, leaving 15 bases between the germline ends. In DNA, the CDR3 is TGTGCCAGCAGCTCACAGGGCCCGGCCGAGCCCCAGCATTTT. Its protein is CASSSQGPAEPQHF.

V is TRBV4-3 and J is TRBJ2-7, with 9 bases that match TRBD1. Germline lookup yields CDR1 LGHNA and CDR2 YSLEER. The CDR3 has 16 amino acids. Germline trimming cut 1 base from V and 2 bases from J; bases unmatched to any gene: 6. As DNA, the CDR3 is TGCGCCAGCAGCCAAGGGGAAAGGACAGGGGCCTACGAGCAGTACTTC. Translation: CASSQGERTGAYEQYF.

The chain combines TRBV19 with TRBJ2-7; maybe TRBD2 (7 bases). The germline V and J ends were trimmed by 6 bases and 2 bases, with 14 bases remaining between them. The CDR3 spans 14 residues. Germline V gene lookup returns CDR1 LNHDA and CDR2 SQIVND (reference sequence). The CDR3 loop is CASSPGGRPYEQYF. DNA of the CDR3: TGTGCCAGTAGCCCGGGGGGCAGGCCCTACGAGCAGTACTTC.

CDR3 in amino acids: CASSQDKGWVDGYTF. DNA of the CDR3: TGTGCCAGCAGCCAAGATAAGGGGTGGGTCGATGGCTACACCTTC. The chain employs TRBV3-1 (or the pseudogene TRBV3-2) and TRBJ1-2; TRBD1 is a possible D gene (5 bases). V shed 0 bases and J shed 6 bases, with 14 bases lying between them. Per the germline V gene, CDR1 is LGHDT and CDR2 is YNNKEL (reference sequence). The CDR3 covers 15 residues.

The V gene is TRBV20-1, the J gene TRBJ2-1; 10 positions match TRBD2. Trimming took 3 bases from V and 7 from J; bases not matched to a gene: 6. The CDR3 length is 14 residues. Germline V gene data show CDR1 as DFQATT and CDR2 as SNEGSKA (reference sequence). The CDR3 sequence: CSASKVAGGNEQFF. The DNA of the CDR3 is TGCAGTGCTAGTAAGGTAGCGGGAGGAAATGAGCAGTTCTTC.

V gene TRBV24-1 combines with J gene TRBJ2-1, with TRBD1 as a possible D gene (5 bases). Germline V CDR1 and CDR2: KGHDR, SFDVKD. V was trimmed by 5 bases and J by 9 bases, leaving 13 bases between them. This CDR3 contains 13 residues. The DNA for the CDR3 is TGTGCCACCAGTGGCGACAGCCTGGGTGAGCAGTTCTTC. Protein sequence: CATSGDSLGEQFF.

The chain links TRBV7-3 to TRBJ1-2, with 9 positions matching TRBD1. From germline, CDR1 is SGHTA and CDR2 FQGTGA. The V gene end was trimmed by 5 bases and the J gene end by 4 bases; junction bases not matched to a gene: 8. This CDR3 is 15 amino acids long. CDR3 region: CASSANNRGLYGYTF. CDR3 nucleotide sequence: TGTGCCAGCAGCGCGAATAACAGGGGGCTCTATGGCTACACCTTC.

DNA of the CDR3: TGTGCCAGCAGTCCTACAGGGAGTGGAAACACCATATATTTT. Its protein product is CASSPTGSGNTIYF. The chain carries TRBV27 and TRBJ1-3; D perhaps matches TRBD1 (6 bases). CDR3 length: 14 amino acids. Germline CDR1 and CDR2: MNHEY and SMNVEV (reference sequence). V was shortened by 5 bases and J by 3 bases, with 11 bases between the two germline ends.